Listed here are 30 T cell receptor beta chains from one sample, sequenced in a study of radiation and T cells in renal cell carcinoma. Sequencing was performed with immunoSEQ multiplex PCR; in TCRdb, only in-frame clones are kept and a portion is missing. The sample lists 18,000 or so clones; about 60% were seen once. Sample treatment: treatment-naive control, cytoreductive nephrectomy. Sequenced material: tumor tissue, taken from a patient whose treatment was nephrectomy without radiotherapy. Receptors originate from a man over 45 with renal cell carcinoma.

This chain uses TRBV2 with TRBJ2-1; unclear D gene. Germline-derived CDR1 and CDR2 are SNHLY and FYNNEI. V shed 8 bases and J shed 2 bases, with 13 bases lying between them. The CDR3 is 14 residues long. The CDR3 region is CASAPTGAYNEQFF. Written as DNA, the CDR3 is TGTGCCAGCGCCCCGACTGGGGCCTACAATGAGCAGTTCTTC.

The chain employs TRBV27 and TRBJ1-2; D not resolved. The V end was cut by 0 bases, the J end by 14 bases, with 22 bases between. CDR3 size: 15 residues. CDR1 is MNHEY and CDR2 is SMNVEV in the germline V gene (reference sequence). DNA for the CDR3: TGTGCCAGCAGTTTATCCAATATCGGACGCCTGATTTTAACCTTC. Protein: CASSLSNIGRLILTF.

This chain connects TRBV20-1 to TRBJ2-3; D is ambiguous. V dropped 5 bases and J dropped 7 bases, with 10 bases sitting between them. The CDR3 loop spans 11 amino acids. Germline CDR1 DFQATT, CDR2 SNEGSKA (reference sequence). CDR3 sequence reads: CSAPSLNTQYF. The CDR3 nucleotides read TGCAGTGCTCCCTCCCTGAATACGCAGTATTTT.

This clone has only a few counts. The chain has TRBV5-1 and TRBJ1-1, with no clear D. The CDR3 extends over 11 amino acids. Trimming cost V 4 bases and J 6 bases, with 7 bases left between them. Germline CDR1 reads SGHRS; CDR2 reads YFSETQ. The CDR3 coding sequence is TGCGCCAGCAGCCAAGGACCTGAAGCTTTCTTT. Protein: CASSQGPEAFF.

The J gene is TRBJ1-1, the V gene TRBV28; a possible D gene is TRBD1 (6 bases). The CDR3 sequence is 13 residues long. Trimming shortened V by 4 bases and J by 5 bases, and 11 bases separated the two germline ends. The V gene's germline CDR1 is MDHEN and CDR2 SYDVKM. The CDR3 loop is CASSWGPGTEAFF. CDR3 nucleotides: TGTGCCAGCAGTTGGGGGCCGGGGACTGAAGCTTTCTTT.

This clone was seen a handful of times. This sequence joins TRBV4-2 and TRBJ2-1, with 10 bases lining up with TRBD2. CDR3 length: 17 residues. Trimming cost V 0 bases and J 3 bases; bases outside gene matches: 5. Germline V gives CDR1 LGHNA, CDR2 YNFKEQ. The CDR3 loop is CASSQDAGLAVYNEQFF. CDR3 nucleotides: TGTGCCAGCAGCCAAGATGCCGGACTAGCGGTCTACAATGAGCAGTTCTTC.

This clone was observed a few times. The genes are TRBV30 and TRBJ1-1; D is undetermined. CDR3 length: 13 amino acids. Germline CDR1 is GTSNPN and CDR2 is SVGIG (reference sequence). V was pared by 4 bases and J by 0 bases, with 9 bases between. DNA for the CDR3: TGTGCCTGGATTCTGGAGATGAACACTGAAGCTTTCTTT. Its protein product is CAWILEMNTEAFF.

In this sample, this clone turned up a few times. This chain uses TRBV6-5 with TRBJ1-1, with D perhaps matching TRBD1 (6 bases). The length of the CDR3 is 12 residues. Germline V lookup: CDR1 MNHEY, CDR2 SVGAGI. V lost 7 bases, J lost 11 bases, and 17 bases lay in between. The CDR3 coding sequence is TGTGCCAGCAAGCAGGGGATTCTGAATGCTTTCTTT. This codes for CASKQGILNAFF.

The chain uses TRBV7-2 and TRBJ1-2, with TRBD1 identical over 7 bases. The CDR3 length is 15 residues. The germline V gene encodes CDR1 SGHTA and CDR2 FQGNSA. Trimming at V came to 1 base and at J to 4 bases, leaving 6 bases not matched to a gene. CDR3 coding DNA: TGTGCCAGCAGCTTAGTACGGACAGGAGGCTATGGCTACACCTTC. Translation gives CASSLVRTGGYGYTF.

CDR3 loop: CASSGGLYLGNQPQHF. CDR3 in DNA: TGTGCCAGCAGCGGGGGTTTGTACTTGGGAAATCAGCCCCAGCATTTT. This rearrangement joins TRBV4-2 to TRBJ1-5; possibly TRBD1 for D (5 bases). Germline CDR1 reads LGHNA; CDR2 reads YNFKEQ. V dropped 5 bases and J dropped 4 bases, with 18 bases sitting between them. This CDR3 has 16 residues.

This chain's CDR3 is CASSLGSKLFF. Here the CDR3 DNA reads TGTGCCAGCAGCCTCGGATCTAAACTGTTTTTT. V is TRBV5-6 and J is TRBJ1-4; D is uncertain. V was clipped by 4 bases and J by 11 bases, with 9 bases between them. The length of the CDR3 is 11 residues. CDR1 is SGHDT, CDR2 YYEEEE, per germline.

V is TRBV13 and J is TRBJ2-5; TRBD2 is a possible D gene (6 bases). Germline loops: CDR1 PRHDT, CDR2 FYEKMQ (reference sequence). This CDR3 region has 15 residues. Trimming shortened V by 3 bases and J by 0 bases, and 11 bases separated the two germline ends. The CDR3: CASSLGGAYQETQYF. In DNA form, the CDR3 reads TGTGCCAGCAGCTTGGGCGGGGCCTACCAAGAGACCCAGTACTTC.

This clone has more than one count but fewer than ten. J is TRBJ2-7 and V is TRBV15; D uncertain. Germline CDR1 and CDR2: LNHNV and YYDKDF (reference sequence). The CDR3 spans 16 residues. Trimming left V 5 bases short and J 5 bases short, with 22 bases between. CDR3 sequence (DNA): TGTGCCACCAGCGGACGGTTAGGGCTGAGCAGTAACGAGCAGTACTTC. It specifies CATSGRLGLSSNEQYF.

This chain connects TRBV13 to TRBJ1-1; tentative D call: TRBD1 (5 bases). V shed 4 bases and J shed 7 bases, with 10 bases lying between them. The CDR3 runs 12 residues. CDR1 and CDR2 from the germline V gene are PRHDT and FYEKMQ (reference sequence). As DNA, the CDR3 is TGTGCCAGCAGCTCGACGACAGATGAAGCTTTCTTT. Translating it yields CASSSTTDEAFF. Looking up the rest from reference TRBV13 and TRBJ1-1 gives the full variable domain: AAGVIQSPRHLIKEKRETATLKCYPIPRHDTVYWYQQGPGQDPQFLISFYEKMQSDKGSIPDRFSAQQFSDYHSELNMSSLELGDSALYFCASSSTTDEAFFGQGTRLTVV.

This chain joins TRBV27 and TRBJ2-6, with TRBD1 as a possible D gene (6 bases). The germline V and J ends were trimmed by 5 bases and 1 base, with 18 bases remaining between them. The V gene's germline CDR1 is MNHEY and CDR2 SMNVEV (reference sequence). The CDR3 totals 18 residues. The DNA for the CDR3 is TGTGCCAGCAGTGCAGGGGTCGGACAGAATTCTGGGGCCAACGTCCTGACTTTC. It codes for CASSAGVGQNSGANVLTF.

This chain connects TRBV6-5 to TRBJ2-7; D assignment may be TRBD1 or TRBD2 (5 bases each). CDR1 is MNHEY and CDR2 is SVGAGI in the germline V gene. V dropped 2 bases and J dropped 4 bases, with 18 bases sitting between them. This CDR3 region has 16 residues. CDR3 loop: CASSYTQGEWNYEQYF. Here the CDR3 DNA reads TGTGCCAGCAGTTACACGCAGGGAGAATGGAATTACGAGCAGTACTTC.

The V gene is TRBV2, the J gene TRBJ2-1, with unresolved D. The CDR3 spans 10 residues. Germline-derived CDR1 and CDR2 are SNHLY and FYNNEI. With 4 bases removed from V and 8 bases from J, the gap between germline ends came to 3 bases. The CDR3 sequence is CASSGYEQFF. The CDR3 bases are TGTGCCAGCAGTGGCTATGAGCAGTTCTTC.

This chain uses TRBV30 with TRBJ1-2; D gene ambiguous. Germline CDR1 and CDR2: GTSNPN and SVGIG (reference sequence). CDR3 size: 14 residues. V was pared by 5 bases and J by 0 bases, with 13 bases between. Written as DNA, the CDR3 is TGTGCCTGGCTTTGGACGGAAGCTAACTATGGCTACACCTTC. This translates into CAWLWTEANYGYTF.

This clone has just a few counts. This rearrangement joins TRBV4-2 to TRBJ2-7; D may match TRBD1 or TRBD2 (5 bases each). Trimming left V 4 bases short and J 0 bases short, with 13 bases between. This CDR3 is built from 15 residues. Germline-derived CDR1 and CDR2 are LGHNA and YNFKEQ. The DNA of the CDR3 is TGTGCCAGCAGCCCCTCCGGGACGGTCTCCTACGAGCAGTACTTC. Its translation is CASSPSGTVSYEQYF.

In this sample, this clone turned up a few times. The chain is built from TRBV10-3 and TRBJ2-1, with a tentative D call TRBD2 (5 bases). The V end lost 2 bases, the J end lost 4 bases, and 6 bases lay between the germline ends. The CDR3 consists of 13 residues. Germline CDR1 reads ENHRY; CDR2 reads SYGVKD. The CDR3 coding sequence is TGTGCCATCAGTGAGGGACTGTACAATGAGCAGTTCTTC. It codes for CAISEGLYNEQFF.

V usage is TRBV11-2 and J usage is TRBJ2-7; the D is unclear. Germline values: CDR1 SGHAT, CDR2 FQNNGV. V lost 2 bases and J lost 8, with 10 bases in between. The CDR3 is 12 amino acids. CDR3 sequence: CASSLLRNKQYF. The CDR3 DNA reads as TGTGCCAGCAGCTTATTGAGGAATAAGCAGTACTTC.

This chain links TRBV10-3 with TRBJ1-1; D might be TRBD1 (5 bases). CDR3 length: 16 amino acids. The germline V and J ends were trimmed by 5 bases and 3 bases, with 19 bases remaining between them. Germline CDR1 and CDR2: ENHRY and SYGVKD. CDR3 sequence: CAISRGRPGDDTEAFF. The CDR3 bases are TGTGCCATCAGTCGGGGCAGGCCAGGTGACGACACTGAAGCTTTCTTT.

The rearrangement uses TRBV5-4 and TRBJ2-5; 8 nucleotides line up with TRBD1. Germline CDR1 SGHNT, CDR2 YYREEE (reference sequence). Losses at the gene ends were 4 bases for V and 4 bases for J; bases not matched to a gene: 6. The CDR3 contains 14 residues. The CDR3 reads CASSDQGARETQYF. As DNA, the CDR3 is TGTGCCAGCAGCGACCAGGGGGCTCGAGAGACCCAGTACTTC.

The chain has TRBV11-3 and TRBJ1-1; no reliable D call. The germline V and J ends were trimmed by 5 bases and 6 bases, with 10 bases remaining between them. CDR3 length: 12 residues. Germline CDR1 is SGHNT and CDR2 is YENEEA. DNA of the CDR3: TGTGCCAGCAGCGACGGCTGGGCTGAAGCTTTCTTT. This sequence encodes CASSDGWAEAFF.

The J gene is TRBJ1-1, the V gene TRBV27; TRBD1 matches at 9 bases. The V gene's germline CDR1 is MNHEY and CDR2 SMNVEV (reference sequence). The CDR3 consists of 13 residues. Germline trimming cut 6 bases from V and 4 bases from J; bases unmatched to any gene: 3. CDR3 DNA sequence: TGTGCCAGCAGGGTGGACAGGGGCACTGAAGCTTTCTTT. Amino acids: CASRVDRGTEAFF.

The chain combines TRBV7-3 with TRBJ2-4; D ambiguous. The CDR3 covers 13 residues. Germline V gene sequence: CDR1 SGHTA, CDR2 FQGTGA. V dropped 5 bases and J dropped 8 bases, with 13 bases sitting between them. CDR3 in amino acids: CASSPGREDIQYF. In DNA form, the CDR3 reads TGTGCCAGCAGCCCCGGGCGAGAGGACATTCAGTACTTC.

The rearrangement uses TRBV7-2 and TRBJ1-5; D remains unclear. This CDR3 spans 16 amino acids. Trimming removed 5 bases at V and 1 base at J, with 15 bases between. Germline assignment: CDR1 SGHTA and CDR2 FQGNSA. In DNA form, the CDR3 reads TGTGCCAGCAGCCCCTTCCCTAGGAAGAGCAATCAGCCCCAGCATTTT. Translated: CASSPFPRKSNQPQHF.

The genes are TRBV5-1 and TRBJ1-1, with 7 positions matching TRBD1. Germline trimming cut 0 bases from V and 6 bases from J; bases unmatched to any gene: 2. CDR1 is SGHRS and CDR2 is YFSETQ in the germline V gene. This CDR3 contains 13 residues. The CDR3 protein is CASSLGQGPEAFF. The CDR3 DNA sequence: TGCGCCAGCAGCTTGGGACAGGGACCTGAAGCTTTCTTT.

V and J are TRBV7-8 and TRBJ1-1; D remains ambiguous. CDR3 size: 12 residues. With 5 bases removed from V and 6 bases from J, the gap between germline ends came to 10 bases. Per the germline V gene, CDR1 is SGHVS and CDR2 is FQNEAQ. The CDR3 loop reads CASSLGLSEAFF. The CDR3 nucleotides are TGTGCCAGCAGCCTAGGACTCTCTGAAGCTTTCTTT.

This clone was detected a few times. The V gene is TRBV7-9, the J gene TRBJ1-2; no definite D call. V gave up 0 bases and J gave up 4 bases, with 9 bases separating them. Germline CDR1 and CDR2: SEHNR and FQNEAQ (reference sequence). CDR3 length equals 14 residues. The CDR3 DNA is TGTGCCAGCAGCTTAGCATCGGGGTCCTATGGCTACACCTTC. Translating it yields CASSLASGSYGYTF.